A selection of T cell receptor beta chains follows, all from one sample in a study of blood T cell repertoires in COVID-19. Clones were sequenced by immunoSEQ multiplex PCR, and TCRdb holds only the in-frame ones, with some missing. The profile shows some 380,000 clones, roughly 89% of them singletons. What was sequenced was peripheral blood. These receptors were taken from a man younger than 30 with active or convalescent COVID-19. CDR3s include the opening cysteine and the closing phenylalanine or tryptophan. Each record gives: J gene, D gene, clone size, V gene, CDR3 DNA, CDR3 protein. The D gene is left open where the match is weak. Clone size appears in some rows only: once, few, many, or a class for an expanded clone.

>TRBJ2-1|TRBD2|-|TRBV7-3
TGTGCCAGCAGCCCTGGACTAGCGGGGGGGCCTTTCTACAATGAGCAGTTCTTC
CASSPGLAGGPFYNEQFF
>TRBJ2-7|TRBD1|-|TRBV18
TGTGCCAGCTCGCCGGGACAGGGGGCGAACTACGAGCAGTACTTC
CASSPGQGANYEQYF
>TRBJ2-3|TRBD2|-|TRBV9
TGTGCCAGTTCACGTAGCGGGATCACAGATACGCAGTATTTT
CASSRSGITDTQYF
>TRBJ1-1|TRBD1|-|TRBV29-1
TGCAGCGTGGGATTTGGGTGGAGGACAGGGGGAGGCACTGAAGCTTTCTTT
CSVGFGWRTGGGTEAFF
>TRBJ2-7|-|once|TRBV7-8
TGTGCCAGCAGCTTAACGGGACACACTAGCTACGAGCAGTACTTC
CASSLTGHTSYEQYF
>TRBJ2-1|TRBD1|-|TRBV9
TGTGCCAGCAGCCTAGGGACAGGGGGTGGCAATGAGCAGTTCTTC
CASSLGTGGGNEQFF
>TRBJ2-3|-|-|TRBV15
TGTGCCACCAGCAGAGACAGGGGCGTCACAGATACGCAGTATTTT
CATSRDRGVTDTQYF
>TRBJ1-2|-|few|TRBV27
TGTGCCAGCAGTACCCACTTGACAGGCTATGGCTACACCTTC
CASSTHLTGYGYTF
>TRBJ2-7|-|-|TRBV4-2
TGTGCCAGCAGCCCGCCCCTTGGCGCGGGAAGCTCCTACGAGCAGTACTTC
CASSPPLGAGSSYEQYF
>TRBJ2-7|TRBD1|-|TRBV25-1
TGTGCCAGCAGTGATCCGGGACAGAGCTCCTACGAGCAGTACTTC
CASSDPGQSSYEQYF
>TRBJ1-5|-|-|TRBV18
TGTGCCAGCTCGGACAGTAGCAATCAGCCCCAGCATTTT
CASSDSSNQPQHF
>TRBJ2-2|TRBD1|-|TRBV27
TGTGCCAGCAGTCGAGACAGGGGACTGTCGGGGGAGCTGTTTTTT
CASSRDRGLSGELFF
>TRBJ1-2|TRBD1|-|TRBV7-3
TGTGCCAGCAGCTTAAGCGGGACAGGGGTAGCAAACTATGGCTACACCTTC
CASSLSGTGVANYGYTF
>TRBJ2-6|-|-|TRBV30
TGTGCCTGGGAGTCGGGCTCTGGGGCCAACGTCCTGACTTTC
CAWESGSGANVLTF
>TRBJ2-3|-|-|TRBV6-5
TGTGCCAGCAGTTACTCGAACAGGGTAAATACGCAGTATTTT
CASSYSNRVNTQYF
>TRBJ1-6|-|-|TRBV28
TGTGCCAGCAGATCCGATAATTCACCCCTCCACTTT
CASRSDNSPLHF
>TRBJ2-1|TRBD2|-|TRBV4-3
TGCGCCAGCAGCCAAGGGGTGTCTAGCGGGAGGCTAGAGCAGTTCTTC
CASSQGVSSGRLEQFF
>TRBJ2-5|TRBD1|-|TRBV11-2
TGTGCCAGCAGCTTAGTACAGGGGGTTTGGGAGACCCAGTACTTC
CASSLVQGVWETQYF
>TRBJ1-4|-|-|TRBV4-1
TGCGCCAGCAGCCAAGATCTGAGGGGGACGGATGAAAAACTGTTTTTT
CASSQDLRGTDEKLFF
>TRBJ2-7|TRBD1|-|TRBV19
TGTGCCAGTAGTACCTGGGACAGGGGCTCCTACGAGCAGTACTTC
CASSTWDRGSYEQYF
>TRBJ2-1|TRBD2|-|TRBV27
TGTGCCAGCAGTTGGACTAGCGGGGGCCTATCGGATGAGCAGTTCTTC
CASSWTSGGLSDEQFF
>TRBJ2-1|-|-|TRBV2
TGTGCCAGCAGTCAGAGATCTAGCGCACCCTACAATGAGCAGTTCTTC
CASSQRSSAPYNEQFF
>TRBJ1-5|TRBD1|once|TRBV27
TGTGCCAGCAGTTTTCTAAGGGGACAGTTCAATCAGCCCCAGCATTTT
CASSFLRGQFNQPQHF
>TRBJ1-1|-|-|TRBV6-5
TGTGCCAGCAGGCCACAGAGGAACACTGAAGCTTTCTTT
CASRPQRNTEAFF
>TRBJ2-1|-|-|TRBV2
TGTGCCAGCAGGGGACTTCTCAGCTCCTACAATGAGCAGTTCTTC
CASRGLLSSYNEQFF
>TRBJ2-1|TRBD2|-|TRBV19
TGTGCCAGTAGTAAGACTAGCGGGGAGAGCTCCTACAATGAGCAGTTCTTC
CASSKTSGESSYNEQFF
>TRBJ2-7|TRBD1|-|TRBV18
TGTGCCAGCTCACCGGGACAGGGCGACGAGCAGTACTTC
CASSPGQGDEQYF
>TRBJ1-2|-|-|TRBV10-3
TGTGCCATCAGTGTCGCCGGGACTCCCCCTTCGGGCTACACCTTC
CAISVAGTPPSGYTF
>TRBJ1-4|TRBD1|-|TRBV7-2
TGTGCCAGCAGCCGCCGGGACAGGGGTATTGGGAAACTGTTTTTT
CASSRRDRGIGKLFF